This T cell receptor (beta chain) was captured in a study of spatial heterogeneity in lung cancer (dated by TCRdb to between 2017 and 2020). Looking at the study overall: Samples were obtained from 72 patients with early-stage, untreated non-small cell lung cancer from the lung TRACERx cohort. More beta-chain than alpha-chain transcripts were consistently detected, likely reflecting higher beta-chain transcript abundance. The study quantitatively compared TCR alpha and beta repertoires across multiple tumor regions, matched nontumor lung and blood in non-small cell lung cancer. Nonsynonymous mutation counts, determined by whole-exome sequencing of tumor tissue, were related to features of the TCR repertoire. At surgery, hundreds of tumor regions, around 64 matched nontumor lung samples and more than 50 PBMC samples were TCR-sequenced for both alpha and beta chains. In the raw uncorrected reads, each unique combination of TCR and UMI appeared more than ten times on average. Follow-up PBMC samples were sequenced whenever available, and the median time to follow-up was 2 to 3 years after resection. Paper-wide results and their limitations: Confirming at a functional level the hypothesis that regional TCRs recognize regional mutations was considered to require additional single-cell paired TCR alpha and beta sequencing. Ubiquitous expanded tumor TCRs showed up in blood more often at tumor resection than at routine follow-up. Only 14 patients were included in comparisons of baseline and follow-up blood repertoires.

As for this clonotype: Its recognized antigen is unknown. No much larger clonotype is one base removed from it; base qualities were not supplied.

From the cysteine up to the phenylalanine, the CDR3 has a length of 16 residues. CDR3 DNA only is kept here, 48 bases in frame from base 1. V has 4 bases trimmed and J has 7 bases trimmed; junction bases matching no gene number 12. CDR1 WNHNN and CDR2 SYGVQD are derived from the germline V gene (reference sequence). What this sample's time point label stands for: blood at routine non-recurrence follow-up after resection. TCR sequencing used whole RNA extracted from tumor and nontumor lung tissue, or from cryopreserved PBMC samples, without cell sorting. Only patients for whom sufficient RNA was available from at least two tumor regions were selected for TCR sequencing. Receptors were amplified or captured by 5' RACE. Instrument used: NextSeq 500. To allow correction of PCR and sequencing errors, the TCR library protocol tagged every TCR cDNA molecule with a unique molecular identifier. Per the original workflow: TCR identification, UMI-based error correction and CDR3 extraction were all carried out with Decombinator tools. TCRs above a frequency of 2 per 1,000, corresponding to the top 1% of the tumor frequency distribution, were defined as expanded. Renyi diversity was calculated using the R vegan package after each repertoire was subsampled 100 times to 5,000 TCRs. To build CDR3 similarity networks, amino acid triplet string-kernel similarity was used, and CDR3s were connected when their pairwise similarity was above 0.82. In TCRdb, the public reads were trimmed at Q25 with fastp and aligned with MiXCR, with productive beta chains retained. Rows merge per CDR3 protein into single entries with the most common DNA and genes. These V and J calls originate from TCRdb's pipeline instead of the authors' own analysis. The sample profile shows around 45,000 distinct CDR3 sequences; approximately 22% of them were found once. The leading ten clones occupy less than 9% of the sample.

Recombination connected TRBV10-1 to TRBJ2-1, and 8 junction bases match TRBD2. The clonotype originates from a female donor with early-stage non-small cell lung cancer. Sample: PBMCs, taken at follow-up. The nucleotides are TGCGCCAGCAGTGGGTCCCGCGGACTAGCTCGGAATGAGCAGTTCTTC. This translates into CASSGSRGLARNEQFF.